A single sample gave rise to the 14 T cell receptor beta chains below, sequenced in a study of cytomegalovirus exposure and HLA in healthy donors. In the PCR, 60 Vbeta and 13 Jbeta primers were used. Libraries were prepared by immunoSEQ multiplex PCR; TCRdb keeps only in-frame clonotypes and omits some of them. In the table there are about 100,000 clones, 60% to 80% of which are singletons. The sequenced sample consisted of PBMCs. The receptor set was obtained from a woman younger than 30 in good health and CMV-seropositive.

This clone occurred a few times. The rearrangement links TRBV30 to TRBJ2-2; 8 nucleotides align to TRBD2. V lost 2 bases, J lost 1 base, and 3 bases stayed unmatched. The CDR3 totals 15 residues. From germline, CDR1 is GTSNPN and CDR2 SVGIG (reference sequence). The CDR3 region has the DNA TGTGCCTGGAGTTCTACTAGCGGGAACACCGGGGAGCTGTTTTTT. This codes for CAWSSTSGNTGELFF.

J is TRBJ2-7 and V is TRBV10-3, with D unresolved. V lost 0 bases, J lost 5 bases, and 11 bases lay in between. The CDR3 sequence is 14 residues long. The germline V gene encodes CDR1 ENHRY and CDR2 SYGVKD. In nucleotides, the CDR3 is TGTGCCATCAGTGAGTCGACTCACACGGACGAGCAGTACTTC. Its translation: CAISESTHTDEQYF.

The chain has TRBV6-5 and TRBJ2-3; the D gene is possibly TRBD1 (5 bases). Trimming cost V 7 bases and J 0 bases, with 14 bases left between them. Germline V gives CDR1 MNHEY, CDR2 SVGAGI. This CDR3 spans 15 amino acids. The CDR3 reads CASTSTVTSTDTQYF. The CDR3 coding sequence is TGTGCCAGCACCTCGACAGTGACTAGCACAGATACGCAGTATTTT.

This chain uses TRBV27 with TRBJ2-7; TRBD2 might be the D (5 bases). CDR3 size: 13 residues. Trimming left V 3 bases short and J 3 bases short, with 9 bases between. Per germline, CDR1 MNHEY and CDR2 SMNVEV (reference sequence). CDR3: CASSFGGFYEQYF. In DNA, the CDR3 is TGTGCCAGCAGTTTTGGCGGGTTCTACGAGCAGTACTTC.

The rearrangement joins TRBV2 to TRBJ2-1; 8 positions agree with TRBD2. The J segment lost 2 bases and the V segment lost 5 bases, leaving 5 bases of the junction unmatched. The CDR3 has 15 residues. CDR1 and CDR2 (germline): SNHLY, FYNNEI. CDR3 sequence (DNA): TGTGCCAGCAGTAAAAGCGGGAGTGCCTACAATGAGCAGTTCTTC. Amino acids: CASSKSGSAYNEQFF.

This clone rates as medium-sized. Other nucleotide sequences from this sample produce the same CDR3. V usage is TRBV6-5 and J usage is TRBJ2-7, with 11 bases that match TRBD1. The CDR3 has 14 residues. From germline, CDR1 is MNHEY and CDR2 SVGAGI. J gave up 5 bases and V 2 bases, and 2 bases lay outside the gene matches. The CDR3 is CASSYRDRGDEQYF. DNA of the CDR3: TGTGCCAGCAGTTACCGGGACAGGGGGGACGAGCAGTACTTC.

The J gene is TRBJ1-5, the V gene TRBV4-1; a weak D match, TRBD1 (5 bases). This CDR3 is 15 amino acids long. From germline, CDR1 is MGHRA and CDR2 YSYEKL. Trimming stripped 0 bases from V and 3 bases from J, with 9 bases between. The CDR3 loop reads CASSQDPTVNQPQHF. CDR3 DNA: TGCGCCAGCAGCCAAGATCCGACAGTCAATCAGCCCCAGCATTTT.

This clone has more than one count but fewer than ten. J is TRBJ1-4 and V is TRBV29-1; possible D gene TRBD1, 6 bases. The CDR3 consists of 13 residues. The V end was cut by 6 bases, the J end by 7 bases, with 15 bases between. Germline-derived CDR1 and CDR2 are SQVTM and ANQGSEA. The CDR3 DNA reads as TGCAGCGTGACAGGTCGAGGGTCTGAAAAACTGTTTTTT. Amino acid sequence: CSVTGRGSEKLFF. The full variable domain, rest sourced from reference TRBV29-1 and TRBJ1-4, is SAVISQKPSRDICQRGTSLTIQCQVDSQVTMMFWYRQQPGQSLTLIATANQGSEATYESGFVIDKFPISRPNLTFSTLTVSNMSPEDSSIYLCSVTGRGSEKLFFGSGTQLSVL.

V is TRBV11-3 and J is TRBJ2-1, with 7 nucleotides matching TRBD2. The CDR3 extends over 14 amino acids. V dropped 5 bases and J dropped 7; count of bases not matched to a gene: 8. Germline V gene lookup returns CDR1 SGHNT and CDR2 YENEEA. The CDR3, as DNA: TGTGCCAGCAGCCTTAGCGGGCCCCGGAATGAGCAGTTCTTC. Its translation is CASSLSGPRNEQFF.

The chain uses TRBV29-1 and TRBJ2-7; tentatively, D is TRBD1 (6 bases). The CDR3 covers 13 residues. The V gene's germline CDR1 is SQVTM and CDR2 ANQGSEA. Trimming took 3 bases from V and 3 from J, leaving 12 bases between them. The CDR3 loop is CSVEATGGYEQYF. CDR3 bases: TGCAGCGTTGAGGCGACAGGAGGCTACGAGCAGTACTTC.

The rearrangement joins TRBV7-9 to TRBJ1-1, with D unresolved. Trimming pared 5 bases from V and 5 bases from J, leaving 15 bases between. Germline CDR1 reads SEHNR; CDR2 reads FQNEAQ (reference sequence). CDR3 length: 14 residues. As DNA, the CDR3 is TGTGCCAGCAGCCACTTTGAGGGAGGAACTGAAGCTTTCTTT. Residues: CASSHFEGGTEAFF.

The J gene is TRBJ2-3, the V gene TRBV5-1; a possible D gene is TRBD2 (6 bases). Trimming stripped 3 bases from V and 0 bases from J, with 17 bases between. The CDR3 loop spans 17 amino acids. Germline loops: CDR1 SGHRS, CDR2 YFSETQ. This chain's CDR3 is CASSSRGTHHSTDTQYF. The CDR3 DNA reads TGCGCCAGCAGCTCACGGGGGACCCACCACAGCACAGATACGCAGTATTTT.

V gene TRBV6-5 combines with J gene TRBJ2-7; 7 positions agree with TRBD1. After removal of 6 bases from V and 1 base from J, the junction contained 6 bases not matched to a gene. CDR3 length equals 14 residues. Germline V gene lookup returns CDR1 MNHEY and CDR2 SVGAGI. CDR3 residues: CASSRHRGSYEQYF. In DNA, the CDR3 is TGTGCCAGCAGCCGGCACAGGGGTTCCTACGAGCAGTACTTC.

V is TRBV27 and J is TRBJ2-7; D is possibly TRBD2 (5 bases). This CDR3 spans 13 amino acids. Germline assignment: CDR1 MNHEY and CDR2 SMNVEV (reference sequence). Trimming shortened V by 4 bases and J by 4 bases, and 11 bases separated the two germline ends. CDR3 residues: CASSSDFGYEQYF. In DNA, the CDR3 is TGTGCCAGCAGTTCGGACTTCGGGTACGAGCAGTACTTC.